The 10 T cell receptor beta chains given below trace back to one sample, sequenced in a study of cytomegalovirus exposure and HLA in healthy donors (dated by TCRdb to 2017 to 2019). Libraries were made using the immunoSEQ multiplex PCR assay. For the multiplex PCR, a mixture combining 60 forward primers for TCR Vbeta segments and 13 reverse primers for TCR Jbeta segments was used. Held by TCRdb, this immuneACCESS table contains in-frame sequences only and omits some clones. Under half of the omission traces to an unresolved V gene where checked; the cause of the rest is unknown. This sample has tens of thousands of clones in its table, and about two thirds of those were observed once. The top ten constitute 5.7% of the sample. The specimen sequenced was PBMCs. All receptors derive from a young man in good health and CMV-seropositive.

J is TRBJ1-1 and V is TRBV28; 9 bases line up with TRBD1. V lost 10 bases to trimming and J lost 0 bases; unmatched junction nucleotides: 3. In germline, CDR1 is MDHEN, CDR2 SYDVKM. This CDR3 comprises 13 residues. CDR3 bases: TGTGCCACACAGGGGGCGTTGAACACTGAAGCTTTCTTT. Its protein product is CATQGALNTEAFF.

This sequence joins TRBV4-2 and TRBJ2-5; 7 nucleotides line up with TRBD2. Germline V gives CDR1 LGHNA, CDR2 YNFKEQ. The J segment lost 11 bases and the V segment lost 0 bases, leaving 6 bases of the junction unmatched. The CDR3 totals 13 residues. The CDR3, as DNA: TGTGCCAGCAGCCAAGACCCGCGGGGGTGGCAGTACTTC. Its translation: CASSQDPRGWQYF.

This chain joins TRBV5-6 and TRBJ2-5; 10 positions agree with TRBD1. The junction had 3 bases not matched to a gene; V was cut back by 3 bases and J by 4 bases. Germline V gives CDR1 SGHDT, CDR2 YYEEEE. CDR3 size: 14 residues. The CDR3, as DNA: TGTGCCAGCAGCTCGACAGGGGGCTCAGAGACCCAGTACTTC. Its translation is CASSSTGGSETQYF.

The chain uses TRBV20-1 and TRBJ2-5; no reliable D call. In germline, CDR1 is DFQATT, CDR2 SNEGSKA (reference sequence). Trimming removed 2 bases from V and 5 bases from J, with 6 bases in between. The CDR3 consists of 11 residues. In DNA form, the CDR3 reads TGCAGTGCTAGACTAGGCGAGACCCAGTACTTC. Protein: CSARLGETQYF.

The rearrangement links TRBV29-1 to TRBJ2-3; TRBD1 matches 7 bases. Germline assignment: CDR1 SQVTM and CDR2 ANQGSEA. The CDR3 contains 12 residues. Trimming cost V 7 bases and J 8 bases; bases outside gene matches: 9. The CDR3 coding sequence is TGCAGCGACGGGACAGCGTTGAGTACGCAGTATTTT. This translates into CSDGTALSTQYF.

V and J are TRBV28 and TRBJ2-1; 11 positions match TRBD2. V shed 5 bases, J shed 8 bases, and the junction held 14 bases outside the gene matches. CDR3 size: 17 residues. Germline CDR1 reads MDHEN; CDR2 reads SYDVKM. CDR3 residues: CASSIISGRASSDEQFF. The DNA for the CDR3 is TGTGCCAGCAGTATAATTAGCGGGAGGGCCTCGAGTGATGAGCAGTTCTTC.

The chain carries TRBV6-6 and TRBJ2-1; TRBD2 matches 7 bases. V gave up 4 bases and J gave up 1 base; unmatched junction bases: 7. Germline assignment: CDR1 MNHNY and CDR2 SVGAGI (reference sequence). The CDR3 is made up of 16 amino acids. CDR3 in DNA: TGTGCCAGCAGTTTCACCGCGGGAGTGTCCTACAATGAGCAGTTCTTC. Encoded protein: CASSFTAGVSYNEQFF.

CDR3 sequence: CASSFRSTGVETQYF. CDR3 bases: TGTGCCAGCAGCTTTAGGTCTACAGGGGTGGAGACCCAGTACTTC. The chain carries TRBV11-3 and TRBJ2-5; 7 nucleotides line up with TRBD1. CDR3 length: 15 amino acids. The V gene end was trimmed by 3 bases and the J gene end by 5 bases; junction bases not matched to a gene: 9. The germline V gene has CDR1 SGHNT and CDR2 YENEEA.

This clone has a handful of counts. V gene TRBV6-6 combines with J gene TRBJ2-2; 7 positions match TRBD2. This CDR3 comprises 15 residues. Germline CDR1 is MNHNY and CDR2 is SVGAGI (reference sequence). The J segment lost 6 bases and the V segment lost 2 bases, leaving 6 bases of the junction unmatched. DNA of the CDR3: TGTGCCAGCAGTTACCTGCGGGAGAGGGCCGGGGAGCTGTTTTTT. This encodes CASSYLRERAGELFF.

CDR3 nucleotides: TGTGCCAGTAGGACACAGGGGCGAAACACCGGGGAGCTGTTTTTT. Its protein product is CASRTQGRNTGELFF. This chain joins TRBV19 and TRBJ2-2; 7 positions agree with TRBD1. CDR1 and CDR2 from the germline V gene are LNHDA and SQIVND (reference sequence). The CDR3 has 15 residues. Trimming at V came to 6 bases and at J to 2 bases, leaving 6 bases not matched to a gene.